The rows below give T cell receptor beta chains drawn from one sample of a study of cytomegalovirus exposure and HLA in healthy donors. Assay used: immunoSEQ multiplex PCR; TCRdb lists only in-frame clones, some missing. The table includes approximately 110,000 clones, about 80% detected once. Specimen: PBMCs. These receptors came from a man in his forties or fifties in good health and CMV-seronegative. Both conserved end residues are part of each CDR3. The D gene is left open where the match is weak. Size values are once, few and many counts, or a class for expanded clones, and some rows have none.

cdr3_nt: TGTGCCAGCAGAGGGACCGGCCTAGCGAGTTACGAGCAGTACTTC
cdr3_aa: CASRGTGLASYEQYF
j_call: TRBJ2-7
clone_size: .
d_call: .
v_call: TRBV6-5

cdr3_nt: TGTGCCAGCAGCTGGGACAGTACCGGGGAGCTGTTTTTT
cdr3_aa: CASSWDSTGELFF
j_call: TRBJ2-2
clone_size: few
d_call: TRBD1
v_call: TRBV11-3

cdr3_nt: TGTGCCAGCAGCGTAAGCCGGGGACCGGGACAGGGGAGTAATGAGCAGTTCTTC
cdr3_aa: CASSVSRGPGQGSNEQFF
j_call: TRBJ2-1
clone_size: once
d_call: TRBD1
v_call: TRBV9

cdr3_nt: TGTGCCAGCAGCCTCGGCTGGACAGGGTTCACCGGGGAGCTGTTTTTT
cdr3_aa: CASSLGWTGFTGELFF
j_call: TRBJ2-2
clone_size: .
d_call: TRBD1
v_call: TRBV6-6

cdr3_nt: TGTGCCAGCAGCTGGCACAGGGATAGCTTCAAAAACATTCAGTACTTC
cdr3_aa: CASSWHRDSFKNIQYF
j_call: TRBJ2-4
clone_size: .
d_call: .
v_call: TRBV7-9

cdr3_nt: TGTGCCAGCAGCCAGGGGAGCTCCTACGAGCAGTACTTC
cdr3_aa: CASSQGSSYEQYF
j_call: TRBJ2-7
clone_size: .
d_call: .
v_call: TRBV14

cdr3_nt: TGTGCCAGCAGCCCTGGGACATCTGAAAAACTGTTTTTT
cdr3_aa: CASSPGTSEKLFF
j_call: TRBJ1-4
clone_size: .
d_call: .
v_call: TRBV7-2

cdr3_nt: TGTGCCAGCAGAGGGCAGGGTAACACCGGGGAGCTGTTTTTT
cdr3_aa: CASRGQGNTGELFF
j_call: TRBJ2-2
clone_size: .
d_call: .
v_call: TRBV6-1

cdr3_nt: TGTGCCAGCAGCCCAAGGGACAGGATGGCCCTGGACACTGAAGCTTTCTTT
cdr3_aa: CASSPRDRMALDTEAFF
j_call: TRBJ1-1
clone_size: .
d_call: TRBD1
v_call: TRBV7-6

cdr3_nt: TGTGCCAGCTCGAAGAGTACGTTTCTGGAAGCTTTCTTT
cdr3_aa: CASSKSTFLEAFF
j_call: TRBJ1-1
clone_size: .
d_call: .
v_call: TRBV18

cdr3_nt: TGTGCCAGCAGCAGCCGGCCCGGGACAGCTGACGAGCAGTACTTC
cdr3_aa: CASSSRPGTADEQYF
j_call: TRBJ2-7
clone_size: .
d_call: TRBD1
v_call: TRBV7-8

cdr3_nt: TGTGCCAGCTCTGCCGGGACAGTCCGGAACACCATATATTTT
cdr3_aa: CASSAGTVRNTIYF
j_call: TRBJ1-3
clone_size: .
d_call: TRBD1
v_call: TRBV18

cdr3_nt: TGCGCCAGCAGCTTAGAGAGCACAGATACGCAGTATTTT
cdr3_aa: CASSLESTDTQYF
j_call: TRBJ2-3
clone_size: .
d_call: .
v_call: TRBV5-1

cdr3_nt: TGTGCCACAAACAGGGCCATCCACACTGAAGCTTTCTTT
cdr3_aa: CATNRAIHTEAFF
j_call: TRBJ1-1
clone_size: .
d_call: .
v_call: TRBV6-5

cdr3_nt: TGTGCCAGCTCAGGGACACCTAACACTGAAGCTTTCTTT
cdr3_aa: CASSGTPNTEAFF
j_call: TRBJ1-1
clone_size: .
d_call: .
v_call: TRBV18

cdr3_nt: TGCACCAGCAGCCCACGACAGGACGTGAACTACGAGCAGTACTTC
cdr3_aa: CTSSPRQDVNYEQYF
j_call: TRBJ2-7
clone_size: .
d_call: .
v_call: TRBV1

cdr3_nt: TGTGCCAGCATGGGGAGTTCCTACGAGCAGTACTTC
cdr3_aa: CASMGSSYEQYF
j_call: TRBJ2-7
clone_size: .
d_call: .
v_call: TRBV2

cdr3_nt: TGTGCCAGCAGCTTAACCGGCACAGATACGCAGTATTTT
cdr3_aa: CASSLTGTDTQYF
j_call: TRBJ2-3
clone_size: .
d_call: .
v_call: TRBV7-3

cdr3_nt: TGTGCCAGCAGTGTTGTGGGACTAGGGTTTAGCACGCAGTATTTT
cdr3_aa: CASSVVGLGFSTQYF
j_call: TRBJ2-3
clone_size: once
d_call: TRBD2
v_call: TRBV2

cdr3_nt: TGTGCCAGCATTACGTCCGGGACAGGTGGGGACTATGGCTACACCTTC
cdr3_aa: CASITSGTGGDYGYTF
j_call: TRBJ1-2
clone_size: few
d_call: TRBD1
v_call: TRBV28

cdr3_nt: TGTGCCAGCAGCTTCAGATTCCTTGATCAGCCCCAGCATTTT
cdr3_aa: CASSFRFLDQPQHF
j_call: TRBJ1-5
clone_size: .
d_call: .
v_call: TRBV7-2

cdr3_nt: TGCGCCAGCAGCCCATGGGCCGTTGGTGGCAGCTACAATGAGCAGTTCTTC
cdr3_aa: CASSPWAVGGSYNEQFF
j_call: TRBJ2-1
clone_size: .
d_call: .
v_call: TRBV5-1

cdr3_nt: TGTGCCAGCAGACTCACACAGGGGGGCTACAATGAGCAGTTCTTC
cdr3_aa: CASRLTQGGYNEQFF
j_call: TRBJ2-1
clone_size: .
d_call: TRBD1
v_call: TRBV27

cdr3_nt: TGTGCCAGCAGCCTAGGCAGGCGGGGTCAAGAGACCCAGTACTTC
cdr3_aa: CASSLGRRGQETQYF
j_call: TRBJ2-5
clone_size: .
d_call: .
v_call: TRBV7-9

cdr3_nt: TGTGCCAGCTCACGGGGGCGCCAAGAGACCCAGTACTTC
cdr3_aa: CASSRGRQETQYF
j_call: TRBJ2-5
clone_size: .
d_call: .
v_call: TRBV18

cdr3_nt: TGTGCCAGCAGTTTAATCCCGGGACAGTGGGTAGAGACCCAGTACTTC
cdr3_aa: CASSLIPGQWVETQYF
j_call: TRBJ2-5
clone_size: .
d_call: TRBD1
v_call: TRBV28

cdr3_nt: TGCGCCAGCAGCCAAGATCCAGGAATCGACACGGATACGCAGTATTTT
cdr3_aa: CASSQDPGIDTDTQYF
j_call: TRBJ2-3
clone_size: .
d_call: .
v_call: TRBV4-1

cdr3_nt: TGTGCCAGCAGTCTACGGGACAGGGTCTCCTACGAGCAGTACTTC
cdr3_aa: CASSLRDRVSYEQYF
j_call: TRBJ2-7
clone_size: .
d_call: TRBD1
v_call: TRBV28

cdr3_nt: TGTGCCAGCAGCCCCCCGAGGGCTGGGGCCAACGTCCTGACTTTC
cdr3_aa: CASSPPRAGANVLTF
j_call: TRBJ2-6
clone_size: .
d_call: .
v_call: TRBV7-9

cdr3_nt: TGTGCCATCAGTGAGTCCTTGGCTCAGCCCCAGCATTTT
cdr3_aa: CAISESLAQPQHF
j_call: TRBJ1-5
clone_size: .
d_call: .
v_call: TRBV10-3

cdr3_nt: TGTGCCAGCAGCTTTTCGGACAAACACGAGCAGTACTTC
cdr3_aa: CASSFSDKHEQYF
j_call: TRBJ2-7
clone_size: .
d_call: .
v_call: TRBV7-2

cdr3_nt: TGTGCCACCGGGGCAATAGAAGGCAGCCATACGCAGTATTTT
cdr3_aa: CATGAIEGSHTQYF
j_call: TRBJ2-3
clone_size: .
d_call: .
v_call: TRBV15

cdr3_nt: TGTGCCAGCAGCCGACAGGGGGCTGGCACAGATACGCAGTATTTT
cdr3_aa: CASSRQGAGTDTQYF
j_call: TRBJ2-3
clone_size: .
d_call: TRBD1
v_call: TRBV7-2

cdr3_nt: TGCGCCAGCAGCTCCGGGTGGTACAATGAGCAGTTCTTC
cdr3_aa: CASSSGWYNEQFF
j_call: TRBJ2-1
clone_size: .
d_call: .
v_call: TRBV4-3

cdr3_nt: TGTTCCAGCAGCTTAGAGTCCCGGGACAGGGGAAGCATTTATGGCTACACCTTC
cdr3_aa: CSSSLESRDRGSIYGYTF
j_call: TRBJ1-2
clone_size: .
d_call: TRBD1
v_call: TRBV7-9

cdr3_nt: TGTGCCAGCACGTACAGGGGAAACATTCAGTACTTC
cdr3_aa: CASTYRGNIQYF
j_call: TRBJ2-4
clone_size: .
d_call: TRBD1
v_call: TRBV27

cdr3_nt: TGTGCCAGCAGCGTCCTCGACAGTACCTACGAGCAGTACTTC
cdr3_aa: CASSVLDSTYEQYF
j_call: TRBJ2-7
clone_size: .
d_call: .
v_call: TRBV28

cdr3_nt: TGTGCCAGCAGCTTGTCGGGGGGACGGGGTGAGCAGTTCTTC
cdr3_aa: CASSLSGGRGEQFF
j_call: TRBJ2-1
clone_size: .
d_call: TRBD2
v_call: TRBV7-3

cdr3_nt: TGTGCCAGCAGCTTGACGGGCGGGGGGGCCCGTTACAATGAGCAGTTCTTC
cdr3_aa: CASSLTGGGARYNEQFF
j_call: TRBJ2-1
clone_size: .
d_call: TRBD2
v_call: TRBV5-4

cdr3_nt: TGCAGTGCTTTCAGGATTTACGAGCAGTACTTC
cdr3_aa: CSAFRIYEQYF
j_call: TRBJ2-7
clone_size: .
d_call: .
v_call: TRBV20-1

cdr3_nt: TGTGCCAGCAGCAGCGACAGGGGAGCCCCCAATCAGCCCCAGCATTTT
cdr3_aa: CASSSDRGAPNQPQHF
j_call: TRBJ1-5
clone_size: .
d_call: TRBD1
v_call: TRBV5-6

cdr3_nt: TGTGCCAGCAGCGAGACAGGGGGCGGAGAGACCCAGTACTTC
cdr3_aa: CASSETGGGETQYF
j_call: TRBJ2-5
clone_size: .
d_call: TRBD1
v_call: TRBV27

cdr3_nt: TGTGCCACAGCACAGGGGGCGAGGTTCTACGAGCAGTACTTC
cdr3_aa: CATAQGARFYEQYF
j_call: TRBJ2-7
clone_size: .
d_call: TRBD1
v_call: TRBV9

cdr3_nt: TGCGCCAGCAGCTTTGGGACAGAACTTAACTATGGCTACACCTTC
cdr3_aa: CASSFGTELNYGYTF
j_call: TRBJ1-2
clone_size: .
d_call: TRBD1
v_call: TRBV5-1

cdr3_nt: TGTGCCAGCAGCTTGGCTTATCAGCCCCAGCATTTT
cdr3_aa: CASSLAYQPQHF
j_call: TRBJ1-5
clone_size: .
d_call: .
v_call: TRBV7-2

cdr3_nt: TGTGCCAGCAGCTTTCCCAGGGGCCGCTCTGGGGCCAACGTCCTGACTTTC
cdr3_aa: CASSFPRGRSGANVLTF
j_call: TRBJ2-6
clone_size: .
d_call: .
v_call: TRBV7-9

cdr3_nt: TGTGCCAGCAGCCTTAGCGGGGGGGGCAATGAGCAGTTCTTC
cdr3_aa: CASSLSGGGNEQFF
j_call: TRBJ2-1
clone_size: .
d_call: TRBD2
v_call: TRBV7-3

cdr3_nt: TGTGCCAGCAGTCTTGTTGGACAGGGGGCCTACGAGCAGTACTTC
cdr3_aa: CASSLVGQGAYEQYF
j_call: TRBJ2-7
clone_size: .
d_call: TRBD1
v_call: TRBV6-5

cdr3_nt: TGTGCCAGCAGTCAGGGACACCTAAAAGCCCTCCCTCAGCCCCAGCATTTT
cdr3_aa: CASSQGHLKALPQPQHF
j_call: TRBJ1-5
clone_size: .
d_call: .
v_call: TRBV28

cdr3_nt: TGTGCCAGCTCCCTTAGGACAGACAACACTGAAGCTTTCTTT
cdr3_aa: CASSLRTDNTEAFF
j_call: TRBJ1-1
clone_size: once
d_call: .
v_call: TRBV18

cdr3_nt: TGTGCCAGCAGCGCTCCAGGGGGACGCGACTCTGGGGCCAACGTCCTGACTTTC
cdr3_aa: CASSAPGGRDSGANVLTF
j_call: TRBJ2-6
clone_size: .
d_call: TRBD1
v_call: TRBV9

cdr3_nt: TGTGCCAGCAGCTTAGCCCTGAGAACTGAAGCTTTCTTT
cdr3_aa: CASSLALRTEAFF
j_call: TRBJ1-1
clone_size: .
d_call: .
v_call: TRBV7-2

cdr3_nt: TGCAGCGGCCAGGAGGCCACTGAAGCTTTCTTT
cdr3_aa: CSGQEATEAFF
j_call: TRBJ1-1
clone_size: .
d_call: .
v_call: TRBV29-1